This entry lists 27 T cell receptor beta chains sequenced from one sample in a study of cytomegalovirus exposure and HLA in healthy donors. This PCR relied on a set of 60 Vbeta primers and 13 Jbeta primers. Method: immunoSEQ multiplex PCR; TCRdb's copy keeps in-frame clones and lacks some. The profile shows fewer than 200,000 clones, roughly 70% of them singletons. Sample: PBMCs. All receptors come from a woman aged 40 to 50 in good health and CMV-seropositive.

This chain links TRBV6-5 with TRBJ2-3; unclear D gene. Germline loops: CDR1 MNHEY, CDR2 SVGAGI. The CDR3 sequence is 14 residues long. V dropped 2 bases and J dropped 2 bases, with 8 bases sitting between them. The CDR3 DNA reads TGTGCCAGCAGTTACGAGTTTCCCACAGATACGCAGTATTTT. As protein: CASSYEFPTDTQYF.

This clone appeared a single time. This rearrangement joins TRBV12-5 to TRBJ2-1; TRBD2 might be the D (6 bases). The CDR3 extends over 11 amino acids. Germline V CDR1 and CDR2: LGHNT, FRNRAP. V was clipped by 6 bases and J by 12 bases, with 12 bases between them. The CDR3, as DNA: TGTGCTAGTGGGGAACTAGCAGGGCAGTTCTTC. Translation: CASGELAGQFF.

V gene TRBV18 combines with J gene TRBJ1-6; D may be TRBD1 (5 bases). The CDR3 sequence is 13 residues long. Trimming stripped 3 bases from V and 8 bases from J, with 8 bases between. Germline V gene sequence: CDR1 KGHSH, CDR2 LQKENI. The CDR3 here is CASSPLGDSPLHF. CDR3 nucleotide sequence: TGTGCCAGCTCACCTCTAGGGGATTCACCCCTCCACTTT.

About this clone: Additional DNA sequences in this sample encode the identical CDR3. The genes are TRBV7-2 and TRBJ2-7, with 12 bases that match TRBD2. Germline V gene data show CDR1 as SGHTA and CDR2 as FQGNSA. V gave up 5 bases and J gave up 4 bases; unmatched junction bases: 9. The CDR3 spans 16 residues. CDR3 sequence (DNA): TGTGCCAGCAGCGCGACTAGCGGGGGCGCGGAGTACGAGCAGTACTTC. This translates into CASSATSGGAEYEQYF. The complete variable domain, with remaining parts taken from reference TRBV7-2 and TRBJ2-7, reads GAGVSQSPSNKVTEKGKDVELRCDPISGHTALYWYRQSLGQGLEFLIYFQGNSAPDKSGLPSDRFSAERTGGSVSTLTIQRTQQEDSAVYLCASSATSGGAEYEQYFGPGTRLTVT.

In this sample, this clone turned up once. This chain uses TRBV4-3 with TRBJ2-5; TRBD2 agrees at 11 bases. The length of the CDR3 is 16 residues. The J segment lost 5 bases and the V segment lost 4 bases, leaving 9 bases of the junction unmatched. CDR1 and CDR2 from the germline V gene are LGHNA and YSLEER. The CDR3: CASSRKPGLAVETQYF. Here the CDR3 DNA reads TGCGCCAGCAGCCGTAAACCGGGACTAGCGGTGGAGACCCAGTACTTC.

With regard to this clone: One end of the junction is discordant with germline, which a read error may explain. This sequence joins TRBV7-9 and TRBJ1-5; a weak D match, TRBD1 (5 bases). The CDR3 sequence is 16 residues long. Germline V CDR1 and CDR2: SEHNR, FQNEAQ (reference sequence). The CDR3 region has the DNA TGTGCCAGCAGCCGCGGGACCGGGGGTAGCAATCAGCCCCAGAATTTT. This codes for CASSRGTGGSNQPQNF.

The chain combines TRBV5-1 with TRBJ1-2; D is perhaps TRBD1 (6 bases). V was pared by 0 bases and J by 7 bases, with 10 bases between. Germline V gene data show CDR1 as SGHRS and CDR2 as YFSETQ. The CDR3 contains 13 residues. CDR3 amino acids: CASSLGQETGYTF. Written as DNA, the CDR3 is TGCGCCAGCAGCTTGGGACAGGAGACTGGCTACACCTTC. Full variable domain (remainder filled in from reference TRBV5-1 and TRBJ1-2): KAGVTQTPRYLIKTRGQQVTLSCSPISGHRSVSWYQQTPGQGLQFLFEYFSETQRNKGNFPGRFSGRQFSNSRSEMNVSTLELGDSALYLCASSLGQETGYTFGSGTRLTVV.

J is TRBJ1-2 and V is TRBV7-2, with 9 bases fitting TRBD1. Trimming at V came to 4 bases and at J to 6 bases, leaving 9 bases not matched to a gene. The CDR3 contains 15 residues. Germline CDR1 and CDR2: SGHTA and FQGNSA. The CDR3 DNA sequence: TGTGCCAGCAGCTATATGACAGGGGGATTAGATGGCTACACCTTC. Translating gives CASSYMTGGLDGYTF. The full variable domain, with the rest looked up from reference TRBV7-2 and TRBJ1-2, is GAGVSQSPSNKVTEKGKDVELRCDPISGHTALYWYRQSLGQGLEFLIYFQGNSAPDKSGLPSDRFSAERTGGSVSTLTIQRTQQEDSAVYLCASSYMTGGLDGYTFGSGTRLTVV.

This clone was observed a handful of times. The chain links TRBV28 to TRBJ2-1; no clear D gene. In germline, CDR1 is MDHEN, CDR2 SYDVKM. V was pared by 5 bases and J by 9 bases, with 11 bases between. The CDR3 runs to 12 residues. The CDR3 is CASSVQSPEQFF. In DNA, the CDR3 is TGTGCCAGCAGTGTCCAGTCCCCTGAGCAGTTCTTC. Drawing the rest from reference TRBV28 and TRBJ2-1, the complete variable domain is DVKVTQSSRYLVKRTGEKVFLECVQDMDHENMFWYRQDPGLGLRLIYFSYDVKMKEKGDIPEGYSVSREKKERFSLILESASTNQTSMYLCASSVQSPEQFFGPGTRLTVL.

This chain connects TRBV5-8 to TRBJ2-5; TRBD2 might be the D (5 bases). This CDR3 contains 14 residues. Trimming pared 0 bases from V and 4 bases from J, leaving 10 bases between. Germline loops: CDR1 SGHTS, CDR2 YDEGEE. In DNA, the CDR3 is TGTGCCAGCAGCTTGGCCTTGGAGGCAGAGACCCAGTACTTC. Translated: CASSLALEAETQYF.

This chain links TRBV5-1 with TRBJ1-5; a weak D match, TRBD1 (6 bases). Between the trimmed V and J ends, which lost 4 bases and 5 bases, there was a span of 13 bases. Germline loops: CDR1 SGHRS, CDR2 YFSETQ. The CDR3 has 14 amino acids. The CDR3 here is CASSPEGGYQPQHF. The CDR3 nucleotides are TGCGCCAGCAGCCCGGAGGGGGGGTATCAGCCCCAGCATTTT.

The gene calls are TRBV9 and TRBJ1-1; no clear D gene. This CDR3 has 13 residues. The germline V gene has CDR1 SGDLS and CDR2 YYNGEE. With 0 bases removed from V and 3 bases from J, the gap between germline ends came to 6 bases. The CDR3 loop reads CASSVGGYTEAFF. In DNA form, the CDR3 reads TGTGCCAGCAGCGTAGGAGGGTACACTGAAGCTTTCTTT. The full variable domain, its missing parts supplied by reference TRBV9 and TRBJ1-1, is DSGVTQTPKHLITATGQRVTLRCSPRSGDLSVYWYQQSLDQGLQFLIQYYNGEERAKGNILERFSAQQFPDLHSELNLSSLELGDSALYFCASSVGGYTEAFFGQGTRLTVV.

This clone appeared once. V and J are TRBV9 and TRBJ2-1; 12 bases align to TRBD2. V lost 0 bases to trimming and J lost 0 bases; unmatched junction nucleotides: 4. The CDR3 has 18 residues. Looked up from germline, CDR1 is SGDLS and CDR2 is YYNGEE. CDR3 sequence reads: CASSVGGTSGLSYNEQFF. The CDR3 region has the DNA TGTGCCAGCAGCGTAGGTGGGACTAGCGGGCTCTCCTACAATGAGCAGTTCTTC.

This clone turned up a few times. The genes are TRBV18 and TRBJ1-1; no definite D call. The V and J ends lost 3 bases and 1 base respectively, with 6 bases between them. CDR1 is KGHSH and CDR2 is LQKENI in the germline V gene. The CDR3 is 13 residues long. DNA for the CDR3: TGTGCCAGCTCACCCGCGGAGAACACTGAAGCTTTCTTT. It specifies CASSPAENTEAFF.

This clone was detected a few times. The chain is built from TRBV5-4 and TRBJ1-1; 11 bases map to TRBD1. CDR1 and CDR2 from the germline V gene are SGHNT and YYREEE (reference sequence). The trim removed 4 bases at V and 7 bases at J, leaving 6 bases unmatched. This CDR3 comprises 14 residues. CDR3 sequence (DNA): TGTGCCAGCAGCGTGGACAGGGGGCATGGTGAAGCTTTCTTT. It is translated as CASSVDRGHGEAFF. Combining the CDR3 with reference TRBV5-4 and TRBJ1-1 gives the whole variable domain ETGVTQSPTHLIKTRGQQVTLRCSSQSGHNTVSWYQQALGQGPQFIFQYYREEENGRGNFPPRFSGLQFPNYSSELNVNALELDDSALYLCASSVDRGHGEAFFGQGTRLTVV.

This clone was seen once. The chain links TRBV14 to TRBJ2-7, with 8 positions matching TRBD2. Germline V gene data show CDR1 as SGHDN and CDR2 as FVKESK. The junction had 10 bases not matched to a gene; V was cut back by 3 bases and J by 3 bases. The CDR3 has 16 amino acids. Here the CDR3 DNA reads TGTGCCAGCAGCCATTTAAGGGCAGCGGGAGTCTACGAGCAGTACTTC. Translation gives CASSHLRAAGVYEQYF.

The chain is built from TRBV11-1 and TRBJ2-7; D unclear. V lost 2 bases and J lost 2, with 7 bases in between. The germline V gene encodes CDR1 SGHAT and CDR2 FQDESV (reference sequence). The CDR3 length is 13 residues. The CDR3 region is CASSLNAAYEQYF. The CDR3 DNA follows: TGTGCCAGCAGCTTAAACGCAGCCTACGAGCAGTACTTC.

The chain has TRBV6-1 and TRBJ2-4, with D perhaps TRBD2 (6 bases). In germline, CDR1 is MNHNS, CDR2 SASEGT. Trimming took 0 bases from V and 9 from J, leaving 12 bases between them. This CDR3 has 14 amino acids. In nucleotides, the CDR3 is TGTGCCAGCAGTGAAGCAGGGACTTTCGGCATTCAGTACTTC. Amino acid sequence: CASSEAGTFGIQYF.

The rearrangement links TRBV19 to TRBJ2-1; D unresolved. The CDR3 covers 12 residues. The V gene lost 7 bases and the J gene lost 4 bases, with 8 bases spanning the gap. The germline V gene has CDR1 LNHDA and CDR2 SQIVND (reference sequence). The CDR3 nucleotides read TGTGCCAGTAATTCCCCGTACAATGAGCAGTTCTTC. Encoded protein: CASNSPYNEQFF.

The chain recombines TRBV6-4 with TRBJ1-1; tentatively, D is TRBD1 (5 bases). Trimming shortened V by 4 bases and J by 2 bases, and 8 bases separated the two germline ends. The CDR3 extends over 13 amino acids. CDR1 and CDR2 from the germline V gene are MRHNA and SNTAGT. CDR3: CASSVGDNTEAFF. For the CDR3, the DNA is TGTGCCAGCAGTGTAGGGGATAACACTGAAGCTTTCTTT.

This sequence joins TRBV7-9 and TRBJ1-5; 11 bases are a match to TRBD1. The CDR3 loop spans 18 amino acids. J was trimmed by 0 bases and V by 5 bases; bases with no gene match: 9. The germline V gene encodes CDR1 SEHNR and CDR2 FQNEAQ (reference sequence). The CDR3 here is CASSVGQGARYSNQPQHF. DNA for the CDR3: TGTGCCAGCAGCGTCGGACAGGGGGCACGGTATAGCAATCAGCCCCAGCATTTT.

V and J are TRBV5-1 and TRBJ1-5; the D gene is possibly TRBD1 (6 bases). V was clipped by 4 bases and J by 4 bases, with 12 bases between them. CDR1 is SGHRS and CDR2 is YFSETQ in the germline V gene. The CDR3 contains 14 residues. In DNA, the CDR3 is TGCGCCAGCAGCCCCGGGACACCTAATCAGCCCCAGCATTTT. Protein sequence: CASSPGTPNQPQHF. Full variable domain (outside the CDR3, taken from reference TRBV5-1 and TRBJ1-5): KAGVTQTPRYLIKTRGQQVTLSCSPISGHRSVSWYQQTPGQGLQFLFEYFSETQRNKGNFPGRFSGRQFSNSRSEMNVSTLELGDSALYLCASSPGTPNQPQHFGDGTRLSIL.

This clone was detected a few times. This chain connects TRBV7-3 to TRBJ2-3, with 10 bases lining up with TRBD2. The V gene's germline CDR1 is SGHTA and CDR2 FQGTGA. The V segment lost 5 bases and the J segment 5 bases; nucleotides outside the gene matches: 7. The CDR3 runs 15 residues. CDR3 DNA sequence: TGTGCCAGCAGCCCAGCGGGGGGGCGGGTAGATACGCAGTATTTT. Protein sequence: CASSPAGGRVDTQYF.

This clone was counted between two and nine times. The rearrangement joins TRBV4-1 to TRBJ2-5; TRBD1 matches 8 bases. Trimming took 1 base from V and 5 from J; bases not matched to a gene: 6. This CDR3 is built from 15 residues. CDR1 and CDR2 from the germline V gene are MGHRA and YSYEKL. The CDR3 reads CASSQVWGQAETQYF. The CDR3 bases are TGCGCCAGCAGCCAAGTATGGGGACAGGCCGAGACCCAGTACTTC.

The count of this clone is one. This chain connects TRBV6-5 to TRBJ2-2, with 9 bases that match TRBD1. From germline, CDR1 is MNHEY and CDR2 SVGAGI. The V gene end was trimmed by 4 bases and the J gene end by 6 bases; junction bases not matched to a gene: 6. This CDR3 has 15 amino acids. CDR3 amino acids: CASSFGDRAAGELFF. DNA for the CDR3: TGTGCCAGCAGTTTCGGGGACAGGGCGGCCGGGGAGCTGTTTTTT.

CDR3 loop: CASSLVDSKALNQPQHF. CDR3 DNA sequence: TGTGCCAGCAGCTTAGTGGACAGCAAAGCACTCAATCAGCCCCAGCATTTT. This chain uses TRBV7-2 with TRBJ1-5; D is possibly TRBD1 (6 bases). The CDR3 covers 17 residues. Deletions cut 1 base from V and 3 bases from J, with 16 bases between. Germline assignment: CDR1 SGHTA and CDR2 FQGNSA.

The rearrangement joins TRBV5-1 to TRBJ1-4; no firm D call. V lost 1 base and J 7 bases, leaving 20 bases between the germline ends. Germline V gene data show CDR1 as SGHRS and CDR2 as YFSETQ. This CDR3 region has 17 residues. The CDR3: CASSLRGRTGEGEKLFF. The CDR3 nucleotides read TGCGCCAGCAGCTTGAGAGGGCGCACCGGGGAGGGTGAAAAACTGTTTTTT.